The rows below give T cell receptor beta chains drawn from one sample of a study of beta chain features in type 1 diabetes. Some clones are missing from TCRdb's copy, which holds only in-frame ones; the method was immunoSEQ multiplex PCR. The sample records roughly 300,000 clones, less than 15% being singletons. The material sequenced was central memory CD4+ T cells from blood. The receptors come from a man under 40 in good health. CDR3s include the opening cysteine and the closing phenylalanine or tryptophan. The order of the fields is CDR3 protein, CDR3 DNA, V gene, D gene, clone size, J gene. The D gene is left open where the match is weak. The size of a clone is reported for some rows only, either as once, few or many, or as a class for expanded clones.

CDR3aa: CASSLRAGGNSGQFF; CDR3nt: TGTGCCAGCAGCTTAAGAGCGGGAGGGAACTCAGGGCAGTTCTTC; v_gene: TRBV7-9; d_gene: TRBD2; abundance: few; j_gene: TRBJ2-1
CDR3aa: CAISASGQDDEQFF; CDR3nt: TGTGCCATCAGTGCGTCGGGGCAGGACGATGAGCAGTTCTTC; v_gene: TRBV10-3; d_gene: NA; abundance: many; j_gene: TRBJ2-1
CDR3aa: CASRKRGPMNTEAFF; CDR3nt: TGTGCCAGCAGGAAGAGGGGCCCCATGAACACTGAAGCTTTCTTT; v_gene: TRBV27; d_gene: NA; abundance: NA; j_gene: TRBJ1-1
CDR3aa: CASSSPGVGETQYF; CDR3nt: TGTGCCAGCAGCTCCCCGGGGGTGGGAGAGACCCAGTACTTC; v_gene: TRBV7-2; d_gene: NA; abundance: NA; j_gene: TRBJ2-5
CDR3aa: CAWIRRGGQNTGELFF; CDR3nt: TGTGCCTGGATTCGGAGGGGCGGGCAGAACACCGGGGAGCTGTTTTTT; v_gene: TRBV30; d_gene: NA; abundance: NA; j_gene: TRBJ2-2
CDR3aa: CSVTLVAGTGELFF; CDR3nt: TGCAGCGTAACTCTCGTGGCAGGTACCGGGGAGCTGTTTTTT; v_gene: TRBV29-1; d_gene: NA; abundance: NA; j_gene: TRBJ2-2
CDR3aa: CASSVDRDSYEQYF; CDR3nt: TGTGCCAGCAGCGTGGACCGGGACAGCTACGAGCAGTACTTC; v_gene: TRBV9; d_gene: TRBD1; abundance: NA; j_gene: TRBJ2-7
CDR3aa: CASSPGGRETQYF; CDR3nt: TGTGCCAGCAGCCCGGGCGGGCGTGAGACCCAGTACTTC; v_gene: TRBV7-2; d_gene: NA; abundance: NA; j_gene: TRBJ2-5
CDR3aa: CAWANGQTNSPLHF; CDR3nt: TGTGCCTGGGCAAATGGACAGACAAATTCACCCCTCCACTTT; v_gene: TRBV30; d_gene: NA; abundance: few; j_gene: TRBJ1-6
CDR3aa: CASSPGAGVTNEQFF; CDR3nt: TGTGCCAGCAGCCCGGGTGCTGGGGTGACTAATGAGCAGTTCTTC; v_gene: TRBV9; d_gene: NA; abundance: many; j_gene: TRBJ2-1
CDR3aa: CASSENQDFQYF; CDR3nt: TGTGCCAGCAGTGAAAACCAGGATTTTCAGTACTTC; v_gene: TRBV6-5; d_gene: NA; abundance: NA; j_gene: TRBJ2-7
CDR3aa: CASSVDLAGGPLDTQYF; CDR3nt: TGTGCCAGCAGCGTAGATTTAGCGGGGGGGCCATTAGATACGCAGTATTTT; v_gene: TRBV9; d_gene: TRBD2; abundance: NA; j_gene: TRBJ2-3
CDR3aa: CASSPPGGNEQFF; CDR3nt: TGTGCCAGCAGCCCCCCCGGGGGAAATGAGCAGTTCTTC; v_gene: TRBV7-9; d_gene: NA; abundance: NA; j_gene: TRBJ2-1
CDR3aa: CASSVDDTRLGEQFF; CDR3nt: TGTGCCAGCAGCGTAGACGACACACGCCTTGGGGAGCAGTTCTTC; v_gene: TRBV9; d_gene: NA; abundance: few; j_gene: TRBJ2-1
CDR3aa: CASSVDSRDEQYF; CDR3nt: TGTGCCAGCAGCGTTGATAGTAGAGACGAGCAGTACTTC; v_gene: TRBV9; d_gene: NA; abundance: NA; j_gene: TRBJ2-7
CDR3aa: CASSLTGTGNQPQHF; CDR3nt: TGTGCCAGCAGCCTAACCGGGACAGGGAATCAGCCCCAGCATTTT; v_gene: TRBV7-2; d_gene: TRBD1; abundance: NA; j_gene: TRBJ1-5
CDR3aa: CASSTGLAGYNEQFF; CDR3nt: TGTGCCAGCAGCACGGGACTAGCGGGTTACAATGAGCAGTTCTTC; v_gene: TRBV7-2; d_gene: TRBD2; abundance: many; j_gene: TRBJ2-1
CDR3aa: CASRPGTGVLKTQYF; CDR3nt: TGTGCCAGCAGGCCAGGGACAGGGGTATTGAAGACCCAGTACTTC; v_gene: TRBV7-2; d_gene: TRBD1; abundance: few; j_gene: TRBJ2-5
CDR3aa: CASSLFNTEQFF; CDR3nt: TGTGCCAGCAGCTTGTTCAATACTGAGCAGTTCTTC; v_gene: TRBV5-6; d_gene: NA; abundance: NA; j_gene: TRBJ2-1
CDR3aa: CASSPRAQQGLEPQHF; CDR3nt: TGTGCCAGCAGCCCACGAGCCCAACAGGGACTCGAGCCCCAGCATTTT; v_gene: TRBV7-8; d_gene: NA; abundance: NA; j_gene: TRBJ1-5
CDR3aa: CASPFTDTQYF; CDR3nt: TGTGCCAGCCCCTTCACAGATACGCAGTATTTT; v_gene: TRBV27; d_gene: NA; abundance: NA; j_gene: TRBJ2-3
CDR3aa: CASRVSYSADTQYF; CDR3nt: TGTGCCAGCAGGGTTAGTTATTCCGCAGATACGCAGTATTTT; v_gene: TRBV7-9; d_gene: NA; abundance: NA; j_gene: TRBJ2-3
CDR3aa: CASSATSGGPGELFF; CDR3nt: TGTGCCAGCAGTGCGACTAGCGGGGGGCCCGGGGAGCTGTTTTTT; v_gene: TRBV6-1; d_gene: TRBD2; abundance: NA; j_gene: TRBJ2-2
CDR3aa: CASSLEGSSGNTIYF; CDR3nt: TGTGCCAGCAGCTTAGAAGGCAGCTCTGGAAACACCATATATTTT; v_gene: TRBV7-8; d_gene: NA; abundance: few; j_gene: TRBJ1-3
CDR3aa: CASSLFTRPSEAFF; CDR3nt: TGTGCCAGCAGCTTGTTCACACGACCCTCTGAAGCTTTCTTT; v_gene: TRBV5-6; d_gene: NA; abundance: NA; j_gene: TRBJ1-1
CDR3aa: CASRKNDGYNSPLHF; CDR3nt: TGTGCCAGCAGGAAAAACGACGGATATAATTCACCCCTCCACTTT; v_gene: TRBV7-2; d_gene: NA; abundance: NA; j_gene: TRBJ1-6
CDR3aa: CASSQDQQFSGELFF; CDR3nt: TGCGCCAGCAGCCAAGATCAGCAGTTTAGCGGGGAGCTGTTTTTT; v_gene: TRBV4-3; d_gene: NA; abundance: NA; j_gene: TRBJ2-2
CDR3aa: CASSLGTRRGNEQFF; CDR3nt: TGTGCCAGCAGCTTAGGGACCCGCCGGGGGAATGAGCAGTTCTTC; v_gene: TRBV7-2; d_gene: NA; abundance: NA; j_gene: TRBJ2-1
CDR3aa: CATRMDGNTEAFF; CDR3nt: TGTGCCACCAGAATGGACGGAAACACTGAAGCTTTCTTT; v_gene: TRBV10-3; d_gene: NA; abundance: NA; j_gene: TRBJ1-1
CDR3aa: CASSEGNNEQFF; CDR3nt: TGTGCCAGCAGCGAGGGGAATAATGAGCAGTTCTTC; v_gene: TRBV9; d_gene: NA; abundance: few; j_gene: TRBJ2-1
CDR3aa: CASSLLSRNEQFF; CDR3nt: TGTGCCAGCAGTTTATTGTCCCGCAATGAGCAGTTCTTC; v_gene: TRBV28; d_gene: NA; abundance: NA; j_gene: TRBJ2-1
CDR3aa: CASSELIGTEALF; CDR3nt: TGCGCCAGCAGTGAGTTAATTGGGACCGAGGCCCTCTTT; v_gene: TRBV10-2; d_gene: NA; abundance: few; j_gene: TRBJ1-1
CDR3aa: CASTSMGDQETQYF; CDR3nt: TGTGCCAGTACCTCAATGGGGGATCAAGAGACCCAGTACTTC; v_gene: TRBV19; d_gene: NA; abundance: many; j_gene: TRBJ2-5
CDR3aa: CASNGMGRTETQYF; CDR3nt: TGTGCCAGCAATGGGATGGGGAGGACAGAGACCCAGTACTTC; v_gene: TRBV5-8; d_gene: NA; abundance: NA; j_gene: TRBJ2-5
CDR3aa: CASSSSTDTQYF; CDR3nt: TGCGCCAGCAGTAGTAGCACAGATACGCAGTATTTT; v_gene: TRBV4-3; d_gene: NA; abundance: many; j_gene: TRBJ2-3
CDR3aa: CASSQLKGANLDSPLHF; CDR3nt: TGCGCCAGCAGCCAACTTAAGGGGGCGAACCTAGATTCACCCCTCCACTTT; v_gene: TRBV4-1; d_gene: TRBD1; abundance: NA; j_gene: TRBJ1-6
CDR3aa: CASSYGTGGEKLFF; CDR3nt: TGTGCCAGCAGTTACGGGACAGGAGGAGAAAAACTGTTTTTT; v_gene: TRBV6-5; d_gene: TRBD1; abundance: few; j_gene: TRBJ1-4
CDR3aa: CASSQTGRLARETQYF; CDR3nt: TGTGCCAGCAGCCAAACAGGGAGGTTGGCGCGAGAGACCCAGTACTTC; v_gene: TRBV14; d_gene: NA; abundance: NA; j_gene: TRBJ2-5
CDR3aa: CASSTRTWPTEAFF; CDR3nt: TGTGCCAGCAGCACGAGGACGTGGCCCACTGAAGCTTTCTTT; v_gene: TRBV7-9; d_gene: NA; abundance: few; j_gene: TRBJ1-1
CDR3aa: CASSLGTGGYTF; CDR3nt: TGTGCCAGCAGCTTAGGGACGGGCGGCTACACCTTC; v_gene: TRBV11-3; d_gene: NA; abundance: NA; j_gene: TRBJ1-2
CDR3aa: CASSLAGIRNGYTF; CDR3nt: TGTGCCAGCAGCTTGGCTGGGATACGGAATGGCTACACCTTC; v_gene: TRBV13; d_gene: NA; abundance: few; j_gene: TRBJ1-2
CDR3aa: CASSSGSSTDTQYF; CDR3nt: TGTGCCAGCAGTTCAGGGTCTAGCACAGATACGCAGTATTTT; v_gene: TRBV6-5; d_gene: NA; abundance: few; j_gene: TRBJ2-3
CDR3aa: CASSYDLTSGRAEQYF; CDR3nt: TGTGCCAGCAGTTATGATTTGACTAGCGGGCGCGCGGAGCAGTACTTC; v_gene: TRBV6-5; d_gene: TRBD2; abundance: few; j_gene: TRBJ2-7
CDR3aa: CASSGLRQGRSYNEQFF; CDR3nt: TGTGCCAGCAGCGGCCTGAGACAGGGGCGCTCCTACAATGAGCAGTTCTTC; v_gene: TRBV7-2; d_gene: TRBD1; abundance: NA; j_gene: TRBJ2-1
CDR3aa: CASRTSGSGGTQYF; CDR3nt: TGCGCCAGCCGAACCAGCGGGAGTGGGGGGACCCAGTACTTC; v_gene: TRBV5-1; d_gene: TRBD2; abundance: NA; j_gene: TRBJ2-5
CDR3aa: CATRGGSYNSPLHF; CDR3nt: TGTGCCACCAGAGGGGGCTCCTATAATTCACCCCTCCACTTT; v_gene: TRBV15; d_gene: NA; abundance: NA; j_gene: TRBJ1-6
CDR3aa: CASSDLAGGPEFF; CDR3nt: TGTGCCAGTAGTGATCTAGCGGGAGGGCCGGAGTTCTTC; v_gene: TRBV19; d_gene: TRBD2; abundance: few; j_gene: TRBJ2-1
CDR3aa: CASSTGQAANTEAFF; CDR3nt: TGCGCCAGCAGCACCGGACAGGCAGCGAACACTGAAGCTTTCTTT; v_gene: TRBV5-1; d_gene: TRBD1; abundance: NA; j_gene: TRBJ1-1
CDR3aa: CASGSNAGGDTQYF; CDR3nt: TGTGCTAGTGGTTCTAACGCGGGAGGAGATACGCAGTATTTT; v_gene: TRBV12-5; d_gene: TRBD2; abundance: few; j_gene: TRBJ2-3
CDR3aa: CASSEASAGTVGYTF; CDR3nt: TGTGCCAGCAGTGAAGCATCGGCAGGGACGGTTGGCTACACCTTC; v_gene: TRBV6-1; d_gene: NA; abundance: NA; j_gene: TRBJ1-2
CDR3aa: CATYRVEYGYTF; CDR3nt: TGTGCCACTTACAGGGTTGAGTATGGCTACACCTTC; v_gene: TRBV19; d_gene: NA; abundance: few; j_gene: TRBJ1-2
CDR3aa: CASSETGYTEAFF; CDR3nt: TGTGCCAGCAGTGAGACGGGGTACACTGAAGCTTTCTTT; v_gene: TRBV2; d_gene: NA; abundance: few; j_gene: TRBJ1-1
CDR3aa: CASSSPGRTYEQYF; CDR3nt: TGTGCCAGCAGCTCGCCGGGACGGACCTACGAGCAGTACTTC; v_gene: TRBV7-2; d_gene: NA; abundance: NA; j_gene: TRBJ2-7
CDR3aa: CASRPTGTSAQETQYF; CDR3nt: TGTGCCAGCAGACCGACCGGGACTAGCGCCCAAGAGACCCAGTACTTC; v_gene: TRBV11-2; d_gene: TRBD2; abundance: NA; j_gene: TRBJ2-5
CDR3aa: CASSASGAAYEQYF; CDR3nt: TGTGCCAGCAGCGCGAGCGGCGCAGCCTACGAGCAGTACTTC; v_gene: TRBV9; d_gene: NA; abundance: NA; j_gene: TRBJ2-7
CDR3aa: CASGIGTQYF; CDR3nt: TGTGCTAGTGGCATTGGGACCCAGTACTTC; v_gene: TRBV12-5; d_gene: NA; abundance: NA; j_gene: TRBJ2-5
CDR3aa: CASSSGSGRDNEQFF; CDR3nt: TGTGCCAGCAGTTCCGGTAGCGGGAGGGACAATGAGCAGTTCTTC; v_gene: TRBV5-4; d_gene: TRBD2; abundance: many; j_gene: TRBJ2-1
CDR3aa: CASSLVFRDVNEQFF; CDR3nt: TGTGCCAGCAGCTTAGTCTTCCGGGACGTTAACGAGCAGTTCTTC; v_gene: TRBV11-3; d_gene: NA; abundance: NA; j_gene: TRBJ2-1